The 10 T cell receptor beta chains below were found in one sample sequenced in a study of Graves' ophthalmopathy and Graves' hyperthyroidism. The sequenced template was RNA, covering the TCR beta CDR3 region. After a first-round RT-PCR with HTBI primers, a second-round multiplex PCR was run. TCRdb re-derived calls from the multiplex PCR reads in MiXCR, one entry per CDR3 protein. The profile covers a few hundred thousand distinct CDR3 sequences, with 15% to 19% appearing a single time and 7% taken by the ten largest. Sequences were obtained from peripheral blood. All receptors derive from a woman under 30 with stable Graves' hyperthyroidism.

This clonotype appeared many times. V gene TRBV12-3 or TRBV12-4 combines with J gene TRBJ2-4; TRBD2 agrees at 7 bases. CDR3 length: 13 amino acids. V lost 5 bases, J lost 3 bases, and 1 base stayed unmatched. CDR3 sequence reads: CASSSGVKNIQYF. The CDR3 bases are TGTGCCAGCAGTAGCGGGGTCAAAAACATTCAGTACTTC.

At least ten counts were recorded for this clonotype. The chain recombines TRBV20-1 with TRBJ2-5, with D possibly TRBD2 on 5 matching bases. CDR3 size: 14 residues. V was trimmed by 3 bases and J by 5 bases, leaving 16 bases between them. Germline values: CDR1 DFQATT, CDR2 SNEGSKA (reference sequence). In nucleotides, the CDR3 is TGCAGTGCTAGCCCACTAACTAGGAGGGAGACCCAGTACTTC. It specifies CSASPLTRRETQYF.

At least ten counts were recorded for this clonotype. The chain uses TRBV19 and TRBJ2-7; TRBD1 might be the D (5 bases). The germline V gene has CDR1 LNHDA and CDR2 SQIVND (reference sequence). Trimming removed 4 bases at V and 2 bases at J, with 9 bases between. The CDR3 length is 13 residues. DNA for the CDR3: TGTGCCAGTAGTAGACAGACCACCTACGAGCAGTACTTC. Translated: CASSRQTTYEQYF. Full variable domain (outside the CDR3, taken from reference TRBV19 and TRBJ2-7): DGGITQSPKYLFRKEGQNVTLSCEQNLNHDAMYWYRQDPGQGLRLIYYSQIVNDFQKGDIAEGYSVSREKKESFPLTVTSAQKNPTAFYLCASSRQTTYEQYFGPGTRLTVT.

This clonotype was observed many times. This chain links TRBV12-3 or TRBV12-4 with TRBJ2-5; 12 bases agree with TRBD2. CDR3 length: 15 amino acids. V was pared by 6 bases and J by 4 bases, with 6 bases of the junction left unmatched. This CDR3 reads CASRPSGGARETQYF. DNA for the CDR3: TGTGCCAGCAGGCCTAGCGGGGGGGCTAGAGAGACCCAGTACTTC.

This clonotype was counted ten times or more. The CDR3 protein is CASSLVDGAGRRGDAYEQYF. In DNA form, the CDR3 reads TGTGCCAGCAGCTTAGTTGATGGGGCAGGGCGACGGGGCGACGCCTACGAGCAGTACTTC. This chain links TRBV7-2 with TRBJ2-7; TRBD1 or TRBD2 may be the D gene (5 bases each). The CDR3 consists of 20 residues. V was pared by 1 base and J by 2 bases, with 27 bases between. The germline V gene encodes CDR1 SGHTA and CDR2 FQGNSA.

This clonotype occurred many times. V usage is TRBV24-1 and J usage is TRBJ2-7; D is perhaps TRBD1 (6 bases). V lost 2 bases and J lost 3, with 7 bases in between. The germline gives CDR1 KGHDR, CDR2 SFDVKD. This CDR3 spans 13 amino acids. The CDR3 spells CATSDSDSYEQYF. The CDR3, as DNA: TGTGCCACCAGTGATTCGGACAGCTACGAGCAGTACTTC.

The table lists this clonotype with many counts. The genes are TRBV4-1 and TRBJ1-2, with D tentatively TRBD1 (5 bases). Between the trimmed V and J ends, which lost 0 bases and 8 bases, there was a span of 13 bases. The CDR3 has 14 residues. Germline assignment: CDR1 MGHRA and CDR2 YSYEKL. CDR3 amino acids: CASSQDTSPGGYTF. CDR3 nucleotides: TGCGCCAGCAGCCAAGACACTTCCCCAGGGGGCTACACCTTC.

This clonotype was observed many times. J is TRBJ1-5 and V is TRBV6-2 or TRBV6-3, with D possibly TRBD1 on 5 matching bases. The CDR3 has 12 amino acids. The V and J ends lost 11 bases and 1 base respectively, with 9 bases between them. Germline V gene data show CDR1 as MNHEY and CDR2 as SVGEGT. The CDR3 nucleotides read TGTGCCTTCAGGGCGAGCAATCAGCCCCAGCATTTT. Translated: CAFRASNQPQHF.

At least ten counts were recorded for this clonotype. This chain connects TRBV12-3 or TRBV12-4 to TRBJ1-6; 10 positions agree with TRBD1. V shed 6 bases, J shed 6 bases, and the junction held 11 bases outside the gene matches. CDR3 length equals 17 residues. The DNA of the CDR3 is TGTGCCAGCAGGCTTGTGAGACAGGGGGCGCGTAATTCACCCCTCCACTTT. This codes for CASRLVRQGARNSPLHF.

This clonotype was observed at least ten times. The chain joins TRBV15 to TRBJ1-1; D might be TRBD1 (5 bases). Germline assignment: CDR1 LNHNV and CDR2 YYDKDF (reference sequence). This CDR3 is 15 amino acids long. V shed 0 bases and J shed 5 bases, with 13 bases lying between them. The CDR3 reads CATSRDLRGGTEAFF. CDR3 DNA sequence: TGTGCCACCAGCAGAGATCTGCGGGGGGGGACTGAAGCTTTCTTT.